One and the same sample provided the 30 T cell receptor beta chains below, sequenced in a study of blood T cell repertoires in COVID-19. This table comes from immunoSEQ multiplex PCR, and its TCRdb copy is limited to in-frame clones, with some not included. Here the sample spans about 170,000 clones, roughly 93% being singletons. The source material was peripheral blood. These receptors all stem from a man aged 18 to 30 with COVID-19, enrolled during active disease.

This chain links TRBV5-1 with TRBJ2-6; TRBD1 matches at 9 bases. Per the germline V gene, CDR1 is SGHRS and CDR2 is YFSETQ. This CDR3 is 18 amino acids long. V lost 2 bases and J lost 1; bases outside the gene matches: 7. In DNA, the CDR3 is TGCGCCAGCAGCTTCGTGACAGGGGGTTCTTCTGGGGCCAACGTCCTGACTTTC. Translation: CASSFVTGGSSGANVLTF.

There are a few counts of this clone. The rearrangement joins TRBV5-1 to TRBJ2-1; 10 bases fit TRBD2. Losses at the gene ends were 4 bases for V and 7 bases for J; bases not matched to a gene: 8. CDR3 length: 15 residues. CDR1 and CDR2 from the germline V gene are SGHRS and YFSETQ. The DNA for the CDR3 is TGCGCCAGCAGCCCGATCCTAGCGGGAGTAAATGAGCAGTTCTTC. This gives the protein CASSPILAGVNEQFF. Combining the CDR3 with reference TRBV5-1 and TRBJ2-1 gives the whole variable domain KAGVTQTPRYLIKTRGQQVTLSCSPISGHRSVSWYQQTPGQGLQFLFEYFSETQRNKGNFPGRFSGRQFSNSRSEMNVSTLELGDSALYLCASSPILAGVNEQFFGPGTRLTVL.

The rearrangement links TRBV7-6 to TRBJ2-1, with 9 positions matching TRBD2. CDR3 length equals 15 residues. Per the germline V gene, CDR1 is SGHVS and CDR2 is FNYEAQ. J gave up 7 bases and V 1 base, and 5 bases lay outside the gene matches. CDR3 region: CASSLGGRALNEQFF. CDR3 sequence (DNA): TGTGCCAGCAGCTTAGGCGGGAGGGCCTTGAATGAGCAGTTCTTC.

V is TRBV28 and J is TRBJ1-1; D gene unclear. CDR3 size: 15 residues. V lost 3 bases, J lost 1 base, and 12 bases lay in between. Germline CDR1 MDHEN, CDR2 SYDVKM. This chain's CDR3 is CASSFPQASNTEAFF. In DNA form, the CDR3 reads TGTGCCAGCAGTTTCCCGCAGGCGTCGAACACTGAAGCTTTCTTT.

Note on this clone: A junction end diverges from the germline sequence, so it may reflect a read error. This chain uses TRBV11-2 with TRBJ2-1, with D possibly matching TRBD1 (7 bases). The CDR3 has 15 residues. Germline CDR1 is SGHAT and CDR2 is FQNNGV. The DNA for the CDR3 is TGTGCCAGCAGCTTAGATTGGGATGGCCAGGGGGGAAGGGTCTTC. The encoded protein is CASSLDWDGQGGRVF.

The chain is built from TRBV5-1 and TRBJ2-6, with 7 bases aligning to TRBD2. In germline, CDR1 is SGHRS, CDR2 YFSETQ. The V gene end was trimmed by 1 base and the J gene end by 2 bases; junction bases not matched to a gene: 6. This CDR3 has 17 amino acids. The CDR3 DNA reads TGCGCCAGCAGCTTGTTAGCTCGGGGGGCTGGGGCCAACGTCCTGACTTTC. Translating it yields CASSLLARGAGANVLTF.

J is TRBJ2-2 and V is TRBV6-2 or TRBV6-3; D not resolved. Germline V lookup: CDR1 MNHEY, CDR2 SVGEGT. The CDR3 is made up of 13 amino acids. V shed 2 bases and J shed 7 bases, with 8 bases lying between them. As DNA, the CDR3 is TGTGCCAGCAGTTACCGGGTTTACGGGGAGCTGTTTTTT. It is translated as CASSYRVYGELFF.

The chain joins TRBV27 to TRBJ1-6, with D uncertain. The CDR3 has 13 residues. V was shortened by 6 bases and J by 7 bases, with 10 bases between the two germline ends. In germline, CDR1 is MNHEY, CDR2 SMNVEV (reference sequence). For the CDR3, the DNA is TGTGCCAGCAGGAACTCGTTGAATTCACCCCTCCACTTT. This codes for CASRNSLNSPLHF.

The chain has TRBV2 and TRBJ2-3; TRBD2 is a possible D gene (6 bases). Trimming stripped 1 base from V and 10 bases from J, with 12 bases between. From germline, CDR1 is SNHLY and CDR2 FYNNEI. CDR3 size: 13 residues. CDR3 nucleotide sequence: TGTGCCAGCAGTGAAGAGAAGGGACTCGCGCAGTATTTT. This gives the protein CASSEEKGLAQYF. The full variable domain, in which reference TRBV2 and TRBJ2-3 provide the parts outside the CDR3, is EPEVTQTPSHQVTQMGQEVILRCVPISNHLYFYWYRQILGQKVEFLVSFYNNEISEKSEIFDDQFSVERPDGSNFTLKIRSTKLEDSAMYFCASSEEKGLAQYFGPGTRLTVL.

Comments on this clone: At one of its ends the junction is not consistent with the germline gene, which may arise from a read error. CDR3 nucleotides: TGTGCCAGCAGCCGGGAGGTGCGGGGAGATGAAAAACTGCTTTTT. This encodes CASSREVRGDEKLLF. This rearrangement joins TRBV3-1 (or the pseudogene TRBV3-2) to TRBJ1-4; D is unclear. The CDR3 has 15 amino acids. CDR1 is LGHDT, CDR2 YNNKEL, per germline (reference sequence).

This sequence joins TRBV12-1 and TRBJ2-3; the table calls TRBD2, which could not be checked here. TRBV12-1 is a recognized pseudogene. The CDR3 covers 15 residues. CDR3 region: CASSLRRRGTDTQYF. The CDR3 coding sequence is TGTGCCAGCAGCCTCCGCCGGCGAGGAACAGATACGCAGTATTTT.

The J gene is TRBJ2-7, the V gene TRBV27, with D unresolved. V gave up 7 bases and J gave up 3 bases, with 16 bases separating them. This CDR3 region has 14 residues. From germline, CDR1 is MNHEY and CDR2 SMNVEV (reference sequence). The CDR3 DNA follows: TGTGCCAGCACCGACTCCGTCTGGCTCTACGAGCAGTACTTC. Its protein is CASTDSVWLYEQYF.

The chain is built from TRBV7-9 and TRBJ2-7, with 8 bases that match TRBD1. This CDR3 region has 12 residues. Trimming cost V 4 bases and J 6 bases; bases outside gene matches: 2. Per the germline V gene, CDR1 is SEHNR and CDR2 is FQNEAQ (reference sequence). The CDR3 loop is CASSSTGVEQYF. The CDR3 DNA reads as TGTGCCAGCAGCTCGACAGGGGTCGAGCAGTACTTC. The full variable domain, rest sourced from reference TRBV7-9 and TRBJ2-7, is DTGVSQNPRHKITKRGQNVTFRCDPISEHNRLYWYRQTLGQGPEFLTYFQNEAQLEKSRLLSDRFSAERPKGSFSTLEIQRTEQGDSAMYLCASSSTGVEQYFGPGTRLTVT.

The chain combines TRBV6-1 with TRBJ2-1; D may be TRBD2 (5 bases). V lost 3 bases and J 4 bases, leaving 10 bases between the germline ends. The CDR3 has 14 residues. The germline gives CDR1 MNHNS, CDR2 SASEGT. The CDR3 nucleotides are TGTGCCAGCAGTGACCGGGGATTATACAATGAGCAGTTCTTC. Its protein product is CASSDRGLYNEQFF.

The chain employs TRBV29-1 and TRBJ2-1, with D possibly matching TRBD2 (6 bases). The V end lost 6 bases, the J end lost 0 bases, and 18 bases lay between the germline ends. The CDR3 consists of 16 residues. Per the germline V gene, CDR1 is SQVTM and CDR2 is ANQGSEA. CDR3: CSVVLKEGLSYNEQFF. DNA for the CDR3: TGCAGCGTAGTCCTCAAGGAGGGGCTCTCCTACAATGAGCAGTTCTTC.

The CDR3 is CASSYSGGNTEAFF. CDR3 in DNA: TGTGCCAGCAGTTACTCGGGGGGAAACACTGAAGCTTTCTTT. The chain employs TRBV6-5 and TRBJ1-1, with D possibly TRBD1 on 5 matching bases. The CDR3 is made up of 14 amino acids. Germline V gives CDR1 MNHEY, CDR2 SVGAGI. The V gene lost 0 bases and the J gene lost 2 bases, with 7 bases spanning the gap.

This rearrangement joins TRBV7-3 to TRBJ2-1, with TRBD1 as a possible D gene (6 bases). Between the trimmed V and J ends, which lost 5 bases and 3 bases, there was a span of 17 bases. Germline CDR1 is SGHTA and CDR2 is FQGTGA. CDR3 size: 16 residues. Here the CDR3 reads CASSRRIHRDYNEQFF. In DNA form, the CDR3 reads TGTGCCAGCAGCCGTAGGATTCACAGGGACTACAATGAGCAGTTCTTC.

This clone showed up just once. The V and J genes are TRBV28 and TRBJ1-2; 8 nucleotides line up with TRBD1. This CDR3 contains 16 residues. Trimming removed 3 bases from V and 2 bases from J; junction bases left unmatched: 8. Germline CDR1 MDHEN, CDR2 SYDVKM. The CDR3 protein is CASSFVRDRFNYGYTF. The CDR3 DNA reads as TGTGCCAGCAGTTTTGTCCGGGACAGGTTCAACTATGGCTACACCTTC.

This clone appeared once. The rearrangement uses TRBV2 and TRBJ2-3, with TRBD2 matching over 9 bases. Germline CDR1 and CDR2: SNHLY and FYNNEI. Germline trimming cut 9 bases from V and 2 bases from J; bases unmatched to any gene: 15. The CDR3 sequence is 17 residues long. CDR3 protein: CASAGVRLAGNTDTQYF. The CDR3 nucleotides are TGTGCCAGTGCAGGGGTCCGGCTAGCGGGGAACACAGATACGCAGTATTTT.

The chain combines TRBV30 with TRBJ2-7, with TRBD1 matching 7 bases. The germline V gene has CDR1 GTSNPN and CDR2 SVGIG (reference sequence). There are 13 residues in the CDR3. J gave up 1 base and V 4 bases, and 4 bases lay outside the gene matches. CDR3 sequence: CAWIGTESYEQYF. The CDR3 region has the DNA TGTGCCTGGATTGGGACAGAGTCCTACGAGCAGTACTTC.

The chain recombines TRBV6-6 with TRBJ2-7, with D unresolved. V was cut by 2 bases and J by 3 bases, with 5 bases left in between. Germline V lookup: CDR1 MNHNY, CDR2 SVGAGI (reference sequence). The CDR3 totals 12 residues. The CDR3 loop is CASSYAGYEQYF. The CDR3 DNA reads as TGTGCCAGCAGTTACGCCGGCTACGAGCAGTACTTC.

DNA of the CDR3: TGTGCCAGCGAACAGGGAGGGCGGGATGAGCAGTTCTTC. It codes for CASEQGGRDEQFF. V and J are TRBV9 and TRBJ2-1; possible D gene TRBD2, 7 bases. Germline V gene lookup returns CDR1 SGDLS and CDR2 YYNGEE. There are 13 residues in the CDR3. Trimming stripped 7 bases from V and 8 bases from J, with 16 bases between.

This chain connects TRBV27 to TRBJ2-7; perhaps TRBD1 as D (6 bases). The V and J ends lost 0 bases and 7 bases respectively, with 13 bases between them. The germline V gene has CDR1 MNHEY and CDR2 SMNVEV (reference sequence). The CDR3 contains 14 residues. This CDR3 is CASSLSARGREQYF. CDR3 DNA sequence: TGTGCCAGCAGTTTATCTGCCAGGGGTCGAGAGCAGTACTTC.

This chain connects TRBV5-1 to TRBJ2-7; 12 bases are a match to TRBD2. The CDR3 has 18 amino acids. Per the germline V gene, CDR1 is SGHRS and CDR2 is YFSETQ. V trimming: 4 bases; J trimming: 5 bases; junction bases outside the gene matches: 16. The CDR3 region has the DNA TGCGCCAGCAGCCTTTCCGGGACTAGCGGGCCTTATAGGGACGAGCAGTACTTC. Protein sequence: CASSLSGTSGPYRDEQYF. The full variable domain, rest sourced from reference TRBV5-1 and TRBJ2-7, is KAGVTQTPRYLIKTRGQQVTLSCSPISGHRSVSWYQQTPGQGLQFLFEYFSETQRNKGNFPGRFSGRQFSNSRSEMNVSTLELGDSALYLCASSLSGTSGPYRDEQYFGPGTRLTVT.

This clone occurred once. J is TRBJ2-1 and V is TRBV27; 10 bases map to TRBD2. This CDR3 spans 14 amino acids. The germline V gene encodes CDR1 MNHEY and CDR2 SMNVEV (reference sequence). The V segment lost 10 bases and the J segment 3 bases; nucleotides outside the gene matches: 6. CDR3 region: CATQLAGRYNEQFF. Here the CDR3 DNA reads TGTGCCACCCAACTAGCGGGACGCTACAATGAGCAGTTCTTC.

The chain employs TRBV18 and TRBJ2-2; 9 positions agree with TRBD1. V was pared by 3 bases and J by 4 bases, with 3 bases of the junction left unmatched. The germline V gene has CDR1 KGHSH and CDR2 LQKENI. This CDR3 contains 15 residues. The CDR3 nucleotides read TGTGCCAGCTCACCGGGACAGGGCGGCACCGGGGAGCTGTTTTTT. Protein product: CASSPGQGGTGELFF.

The V and J genes are TRBV30 and TRBJ1-2; the D gene is possibly TRBD1 (6 bases). Trimming pared 0 bases from V and 5 bases from J, leaving 19 bases between. Per the germline V gene, CDR1 is GTSNPN and CDR2 is SVGIG (reference sequence). This CDR3 is 16 amino acids long. CDR3 residues: CAWSVPPPGTPYGYTF. The DNA of the CDR3 is TGTGCCTGGAGTGTACCGCCCCCCGGGACACCTTATGGCTACACCTTC.

This chain joins TRBV5-1 and TRBJ2-7; D might be TRBD2 (6 bases). Germline loops: CDR1 SGHRS, CDR2 YFSETQ. The CDR3 consists of 13 residues. The V and J ends lost 0 bases and 6 bases respectively, with 10 bases between them. The CDR3 nucleotides are TGCGCCAGCAGCTTGGCTAGCGCAGCCGAGCAGTACTTC. Protein product: CASSLASAAEQYF. The entire variable domain, with the rest obtained from reference TRBV5-1 and TRBJ2-7, is as follows: KAGVTQTPRYLIKTRGQQVTLSCSPISGHRSVSWYQQTPGQGLQFLFEYFSETQRNKGNFPGRFSGRQFSNSRSEMNVSTLELGDSALYLCASSLASAAEQYFGPGTRLTVT.

This clone has only one observation. This chain connects TRBV5-1 to TRBJ1-1; D not resolved. V lost 1 base, J lost 1 base, and 8 bases lay in between. Germline loops: CDR1 SGHRS, CDR2 YFSETQ. CDR3 size: 14 residues. CDR3 sequence (DNA): TGCGCCAGCAGCTTGTGGGAGGAGAACACTGAAGCTTTCTTT. It specifies CASSLWEENTEAFF.

The chain joins TRBV9 to TRBJ1-5, with 7 positions matching TRBD1. Germline V gene lookup returns CDR1 SGDLS and CDR2 YYNGEE. The CDR3 has 15 amino acids. The trim removed 3 bases at V and 0 bases at J, leaving 3 bases unmatched. CDR3 bases: TGTGCCAGCAGCGATGGACAGGATAGCAATCAGCCCCAGCATTTT. This encodes CASSDGQDSNQPQHF.